This T cell receptor (beta chain) was profiled in a study of blood T cells in healthy people across ages. Alongside a J-beta primer mix, a sample-barcoded 5' primer served in a second PCR lasting roughly 6 to 11 cycles. A tag from a template-switch adaptor with 12 random nucleotides marked each cDNA molecule. TCRdb redid the calling of the 5' RACE reads with MiXCR, one entry per CDR3 protein. The sample shows under 950,000 distinct CDR3 sequences, 20% to 25% of them seen only once. Germline lookup yields CDR1 SGHRS and CDR2 YFSETQ. The CDR3 covers 12 residues. Trimming stripped 7 bases from V and 4 bases from J, with 11 bases between.

The sequenced sample was blood. The sequence came from a man in his 70s in good health. The genes are TRBV5-1 and TRBJ2-5, with D possibly being TRBD1 or TRBD2 (5 bases each). CDR3 protein: CASGEGLETQYF. The CDR3 nucleotides read TGCGCCAGCGGCGAGGGGTTAGAGACCCAGTACTTC.